This T cell receptor (beta chain) was recovered during a study of blood T cell repertoires in COVID-19. Study as a whole: The analysed material was cDNA or gDNA that came from T cells, B-cell-depleted T cells, or PBMCs.

Authors' analysis steps: Scientists estimated how many nucleated cells there were by amplifying reference gene primers. This table comes from immunoSEQ multiplex PCR, and its TCRdb copy is limited to in-frame clones, with some not included. From that table come the V and J calls and clone size; the DNA was used to work out D and trimming. The repertoire holds roughly 180,000 clones, with 60% to 85% as singletons. Trimming removed 2 bases from V and 3 bases from J, with 20 bases in between. The CDR3 is made up of 17 amino acids. Germline CDR1 is LNHDA and CDR2 is SQIVND (reference sequence). The chain uses TRBV19 and TRBJ2-7; tentative D call: TRBD1 (6 bases). The source material was peripheral blood. This TCR derives from a woman aged 60-75 years with COVID-19, enrolled during active disease. The CDR3 coding sequence is TGTGCCAGTAGTATACCCCCAACGACAGGCATGCGCTACGAGCAGTACTTC. It encodes CASSIPPTTGMRYEQYF.